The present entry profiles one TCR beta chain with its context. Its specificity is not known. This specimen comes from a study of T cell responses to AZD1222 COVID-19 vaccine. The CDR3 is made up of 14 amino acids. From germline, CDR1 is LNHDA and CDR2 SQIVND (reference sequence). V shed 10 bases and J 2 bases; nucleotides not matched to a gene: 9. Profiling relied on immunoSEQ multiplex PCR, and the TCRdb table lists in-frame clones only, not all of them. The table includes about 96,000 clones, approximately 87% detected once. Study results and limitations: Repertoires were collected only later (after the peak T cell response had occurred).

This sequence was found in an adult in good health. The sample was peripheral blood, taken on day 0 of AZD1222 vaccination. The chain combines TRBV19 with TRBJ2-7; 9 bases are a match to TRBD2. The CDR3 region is CATQASGTPYEQYF. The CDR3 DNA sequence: TGTGCCACGCAAGCTAGCGGGACCCCCTACGAGCAGTACTTC. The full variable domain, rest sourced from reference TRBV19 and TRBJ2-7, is DGGITQSPKYLFRKEGQNVTLSCEQNLNHDAMYWYRQDPGQGLRLIYYSQIVNDFQKGDIAEGYSVSREKKESFPLTVTSAQKNPTAFYLCATQASGTPYEQYFGPGTRLTVT.